The present TCR beta chain was sequenced within a study of Ad26.COV2.S vaccination and SARS-CoV-2 variants. Across the study: Of the COV1001 trial arms, the Ad26.COV2.S arm included the donor.

General study results and limits: Following vaccination, spike-specific CD8+ and CD4+ T cell responses reportedly exhibited substantial breadth. Overall T cell responses may have been underestimated by the analyses of TCR breadth and depth.

Worth noting for this clone: Its specificity is unknown.

Treatment meaning: roughly 19 received Ad26.COV2.S at low or high dose, single or two shots; about 5 received placebo; per-sample allocation not given. After the first vaccine or placebo injection, samples were drawn on day 63. Donor was an adult aged 18-55 years in Boston. V was clipped by 4 bases and J by 4 bases, with 11 bases between them. Germline V gene sequence: CDR1 SNHLY, CDR2 FYNNEI. This CDR3 comprises 14 residues. Repertoires were generated with immunoSEQ multiplex PCR, while TCRdb's copy carries only in-frame clones and drops some. The repertoire consists of approximately 340,000 clones, with approximately 84% occurring once and the leading ten covering less than 4%.

The sequence was collected from a person between 18 and 65 years old who received the Ad26.COV2.S COVID-19 vaccine or a placebo. The chain carries TRBV2 and TRBJ1-5; D perhaps matches TRBD1 (6 bases). This specimen consisted of peripheral blood, obtained in a trial of Ad26.COV2.S vaccine versus placebo. The CDR3, as DNA: TGTGCCAGCAGTGGGGGACAAAGAAATCAGCCCCAGCATTTT. This translates into CASSGGQRNQPQHF.